This T cell receptor (beta chain) was sequenced in a study of cytomegalovirus exposure and HLA in healthy donors. Vbeta (60) and Jbeta (13) primers were used in the PCR. Using immunoSEQ multiplex PCR, the repertoire was profiled, and TCRdb retains in-frame clones only, with some absent. The data show under 200,000 clones, 10% to 15% seen once. V lost 5 bases, J lost 4 bases, and 8 bases lay in between. Germline assignment: CDR1 SGHTA and CDR2 FQGNSA. This CDR3 region has 12 residues. The sample holds a few counts of this clone. In the same sample, other DNA sequences code for this CDR3. The material sequenced was PBMCs. V is TRBV7-2 and J is TRBJ1-1; D not resolved. The sequence came from a man aged 45 to 65 in good health and CMV-seropositive. The CDR3 DNA sequence: TGTGCCAGCAGCCCAACTGGCACTGAAGCTTTCTTT. Amino acids: CASSPTGTEAFF. Full variable domain (remainder filled in from reference TRBV7-2 and TRBJ1-1): GAGVSQSPSNKVTEKGKDVELRCDPISGHTALYWYRQSLGQGLEFLIYFQGNSAPDKSGLPSDRFSAERTGGSVSTLTIQRTQQEDSAVYLCASSPTGTEAFFGQGTRLTVV.